What follows are 14 T cell receptor beta chains derived from one specimen sequenced in a study of blood T cell repertoires in COVID-19. TCRdb's table, derived via immunoSEQ multiplex PCR, lists solely in-frame clones and lacks some. The sample comprises about 200,000 clones, 75% to 85% of which are singletons, and around 6.9% rests with the top ten. The source material was peripheral blood. The receptors originated from a man aged 55 to 69 with acute or convalescent COVID-19.

To note about this clone: The sample holds other DNA sequences that translate to the same CDR3. The chain recombines TRBV7-3 with TRBJ2-3; 13 bases align to TRBD2. The trim removed 1 base at V and 3 bases at J, leaving 1 base unmatched. The CDR3 has 16 amino acids. Per the germline V gene, CDR1 is SGHTA and CDR2 is FQGTGA. Here the CDR3 reads CASSLMGLAGTDTQYF. The CDR3 bases are TGTGCCAGCAGCTTAATGGGACTAGCGGGAACAGATACGCAGTATTTT.

The V and J genes are TRBV30 and TRBJ1-2; 8 positions match TRBD1. Germline values: CDR1 GTSNPN, CDR2 SVGIG (reference sequence). V was pared by 2 bases and J by 0 bases, with 11 bases of the junction left unmatched. The CDR3 extends over 17 amino acids. In DNA form, the CDR3 reads TGTGCCTGGAGTCCTCCGGGACAGGTCTTAGCTAACTATGGCTACACCTTC. It yields the protein CAWSPPGQVLANYGYTF.

The chain carries TRBV4-3 and TRBJ1-2; 8 bases match TRBD1. This CDR3 comprises 15 residues. V was pared by 5 bases and J by 7 bases, with 12 bases of the junction left unmatched. Germline V lookup: CDR1 LGHNA, CDR2 YSLEER. The CDR3 bases are TGCGCCAGCAGCGAGCGGACAGGGCAGCAAGGTGGCTACACCTTC. This codes for CASSERTGQQGGYTF.

In DNA form, the CDR3 reads TGTGCCAGCAGTGAAGTAGTCTCCTACGAGCAGTACTTC. Translation: CASSEVVSYEQYF. The rearrangement uses TRBV6-1 and TRBJ2-7; no firm D call. The CDR3 spans 13 residues. Germline-derived CDR1 and CDR2 are MNHNS and SASEGT. The V end lost 1 base, the J end lost 0 bases, and 4 bases lay between the germline ends.

The chain couples TRBV18 to TRBJ2-1; 11 nucleotides agree with TRBD2. Germline CDR1 reads KGHSH; CDR2 reads LQKENI. The ends lost 3 bases at V and 6 bases at J; junction bases unmatched: 7. The CDR3 covers 16 residues. CDR3 sequence (DNA): TGTGCCAGCTCACCGACAACTAGCGGGGGCTCCAATGAGCAGTTCTTC. Amino acid sequence: CASSPTTSGGSNEQFF. Based on the CDR3 plus reference TRBV18 and TRBJ2-1, the full variable domain is NAGVMQNPRHLVRRRGQEARLRCSPMKGHSHVYWYRQLPEEGLKFMVYLQKENIIDESGMPKERFSAEFPKEGPSILRIQQVVRGDSAAYFCASSPTTSGGSNEQFFGPGTRLTVL.

There are a few counts of this clone. The V call is TRBV5-4, the J call TRBJ1-6; D is perhaps TRBD1 (5 bases). Germline CDR1 reads SGHNT; CDR2 reads YYREEE (reference sequence). Trimming pared 2 bases from V and 7 bases from J, leaving 16 bases between. The CDR3 has 16 residues. The CDR3 is CASSFGAPLENSPLHF. The CDR3 region has the DNA TGTGCCAGCAGCTTTGGGGCACCCCTGGAGAATTCACCCCTCCACTTT.

This chain joins TRBV29-1 and TRBJ1-5; D is possibly TRBD1 (6 bases). There are 13 residues in the CDR3. Trimming took 4 bases from V and 3 from J, leaving 10 bases between them. Germline-derived CDR1 and CDR2 are SQVTM and ANQGSEA. CDR3 nucleotides: TGCAGCGTTGCGGCAGGGGTCAATCAGCCCCAGCATTTT. This encodes CSVAAGVNQPQHF.

The J gene is TRBJ2-1, the V gene TRBV19; 8 bases fit TRBD2. V was clipped by 6 bases and J by 10 bases; unmatched bases: 11. Germline V lookup: CDR1 LNHDA, CDR2 SQIVND (reference sequence). The CDR3 is made up of 14 amino acids. The CDR3 loop is CASSPGLVVGEQFF. The CDR3 bases are TGTGCCAGTAGCCCGGGACTAGTAGTTGGGGAGCAGTTCTTC.

This clone came up once. Here the CDR3 DNA reads TGTGCCAGCAGCTTTGGACAGGGAGAGACCCAGTACTTC. Residues: CASSFGQGETQYF. The chain employs TRBV11-3 and TRBJ2-5; TRBD1 agrees at 8 bases. The CDR3 is 13 residues long. Germline V gives CDR1 SGHNT, CDR2 YENEEA. V lost 3 bases to trimming and J lost 4 bases; unmatched junction nucleotides: 1.

This chain links TRBV7-2 with TRBJ2-1; D remains ambiguous. The CDR3 length is 15 residues. CDR1 is SGHTA and CDR2 is FQGNSA in the germline V gene. V dropped 5 bases and J dropped 0 bases, with 11 bases sitting between them. DNA of the CDR3: TGTGCCAGCAGCCCCCTCCGGAGCTCCTACAATGAGCAGTTCTTC. Protein: CASSPLRSSYNEQFF.

The chain employs TRBV11-2 and TRBJ2-3; 11 bases are a match to TRBD1. Germline V gene data show CDR1 as SGHAT and CDR2 as FQNNGV. This CDR3 contains 17 residues. V lost 5 bases, J lost 2 bases, and 9 bases stayed unmatched. The CDR3 DNA reads as TGTGCCAGCAGCCCCCTCGGGACAGGGGGGGACACAGATACGCAGTATTTT. Protein product: CASSPLGTGGDTDTQYF.

This clone was recorded only once. V is TRBV10-2 and J is TRBJ2-1; 8 nucleotides match TRBD2. Per germline, CDR1 WSHSY and CDR2 SAAADI. The CDR3 runs to 12 residues. Trimming took 6 bases from V and 14 from J; bases not matched to a gene: 9. CDR3 sequence: CASRPSGGGEFF. The CDR3 DNA is TGCGCCAGCAGACCCAGCGGGGGAGGGGAGTTCTTC.

This chain joins TRBV7-2 and TRBJ1-1; D is possibly TRBD1 (6 bases). V lost 5 bases and J lost 3, with 19 bases in between. The CDR3 covers 16 residues. Germline V gene sequence: CDR1 SGHTA, CDR2 FQGNSA. The CDR3, as DNA: TGTGCCAGCAGCCCGGGCGGGGGCGGGCGATACACTGAAGCTTTCTTT. This encodes CASSPGGGGRYTEAFF.

The chain employs TRBV25-1 and TRBJ1-2; no clear D. Germline V gives CDR1 MGHDK, CDR2 SYGVNS. V shed 2 bases and J shed 4 bases, with 5 bases lying between them. The CDR3 loop spans 12 amino acids. Written as DNA, the CDR3 is TGTGCCAGCAGTGAAGGAGTCTATGGCTACACCTTC. Amino acid sequence: CASSEGVYGYTF.